In this sample, the clone carrying this T cell receptor beta chain turned up a few times. Its target is unknown. The data were taken from a study of post-analysis software for immune sequencing data. As for the study in general: Recorded subtypes: relapsing-remitting, secondary progressive, progressive-relapsing; some patients unannotated. Study results and limitations: Controls' normalized Chao1 diversity significantly exceeded that of multiple sclerosis patients. TRBV segments more frequent in patients than in controls numbered about five and included TRBV5-6, TRBV5-1 and TRBV20-1.

Incorporated into the TCR beta cDNA libraries were unique molecular identifiers, which served to reduce PCR and sequencing biases. T cells numbering roughly 0.9 to 10 million yielded cDNA molecules that totaled some 500,000. Via MiXCR, TCRdb re-called the PCR reads, giving one row per CDR3 protein. Found here are about half a million distinct CDR3 sequences, over 35% of them singletons; the top ten hold about 12%. Germline loops: CDR1 DFQATT, CDR2 SNEGSKA (reference sequence). Unmatched junction bases numbered 5, after V lost 1 base and J lost 6 bases. The CDR3 runs 14 residues. Sequenced sample: blood. The TCR comes from a girl under 18 with multiple sclerosis. This chain uses TRBV20-1 with TRBJ2-1, with 8 bases aligning to TRBD2. CDR3 protein: CSARVGLVTNEQFF. As DNA, the CDR3 is TGCAGTGCTAGAGTGGGACTAGTCACCAATGAGCAGTTCTTC.